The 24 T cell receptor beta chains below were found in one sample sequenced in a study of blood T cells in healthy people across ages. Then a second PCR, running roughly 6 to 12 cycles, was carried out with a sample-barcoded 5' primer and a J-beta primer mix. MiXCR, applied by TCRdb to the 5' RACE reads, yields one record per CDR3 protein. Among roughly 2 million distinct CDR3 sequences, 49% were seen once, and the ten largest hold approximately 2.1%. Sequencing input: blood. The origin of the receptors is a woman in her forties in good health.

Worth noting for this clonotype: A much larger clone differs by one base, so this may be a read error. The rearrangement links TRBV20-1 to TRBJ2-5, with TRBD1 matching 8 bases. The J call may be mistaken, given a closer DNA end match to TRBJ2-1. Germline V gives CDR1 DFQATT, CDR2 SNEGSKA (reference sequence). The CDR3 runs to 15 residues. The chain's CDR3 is CSANPRTGYQETQFF. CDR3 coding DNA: TGCAGTGCTAACCCGAGGACAGGGTACCAAGAGACCCAGTTCTTC.

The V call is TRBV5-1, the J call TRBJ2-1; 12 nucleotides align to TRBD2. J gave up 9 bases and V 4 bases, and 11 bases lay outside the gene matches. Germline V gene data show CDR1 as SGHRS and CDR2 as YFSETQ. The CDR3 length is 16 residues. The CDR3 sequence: CASSNGGLAGGSEQFF. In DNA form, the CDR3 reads TGCGCCAGCAGCAACGGCGGGCTAGCGGGGGGGAGTGAGCAGTTCTTC.

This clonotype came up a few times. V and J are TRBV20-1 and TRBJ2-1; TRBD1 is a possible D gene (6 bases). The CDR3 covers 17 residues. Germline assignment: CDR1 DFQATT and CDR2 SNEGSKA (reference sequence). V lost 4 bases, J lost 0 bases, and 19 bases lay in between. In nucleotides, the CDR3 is TGCAGTGCTACCCATCCACAGGGTCTAAGCTCCTACAATGAGCAGTTCTTC. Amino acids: CSATHPQGLSSYNEQFF.

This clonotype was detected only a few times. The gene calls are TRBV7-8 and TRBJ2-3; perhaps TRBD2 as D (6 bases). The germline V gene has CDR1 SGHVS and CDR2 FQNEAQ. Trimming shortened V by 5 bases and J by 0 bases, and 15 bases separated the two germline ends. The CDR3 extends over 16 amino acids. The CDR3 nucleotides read TGTGCCAGCAGCCCCGTGGCGGGGATGAGCACAGATACGCAGTATTTT. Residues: CASSPVAGMSTDTQYF.

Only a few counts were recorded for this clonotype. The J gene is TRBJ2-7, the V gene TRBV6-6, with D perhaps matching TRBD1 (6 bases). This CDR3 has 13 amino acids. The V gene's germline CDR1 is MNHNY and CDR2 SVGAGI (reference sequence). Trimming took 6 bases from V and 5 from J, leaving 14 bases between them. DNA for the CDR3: TGTGCCAGCAGCGATGATAACAGGGACGAGCAGTACTTC. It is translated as CASSDDNRDEQYF.

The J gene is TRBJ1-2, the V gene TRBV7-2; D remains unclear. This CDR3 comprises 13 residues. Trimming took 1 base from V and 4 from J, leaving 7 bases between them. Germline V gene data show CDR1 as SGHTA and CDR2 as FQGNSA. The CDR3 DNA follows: TGTGCCAGCAGCTTAGTAGAAAGCTATGGCTACACCTTC. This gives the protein CASSLVESYGYTF.

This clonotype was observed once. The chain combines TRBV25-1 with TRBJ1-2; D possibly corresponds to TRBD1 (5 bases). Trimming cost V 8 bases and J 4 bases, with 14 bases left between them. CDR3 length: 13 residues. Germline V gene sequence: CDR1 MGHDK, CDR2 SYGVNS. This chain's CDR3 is CASEDGTLYGYTF. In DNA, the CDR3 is TGTGCCAGCGAAGACGGGACTCTCTATGGCTACACCTTC.

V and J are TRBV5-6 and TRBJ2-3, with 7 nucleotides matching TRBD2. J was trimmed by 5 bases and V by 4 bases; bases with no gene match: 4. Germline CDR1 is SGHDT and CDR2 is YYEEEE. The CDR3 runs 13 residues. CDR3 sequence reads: CASSLGTIDTQYF. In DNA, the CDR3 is TGTGCCAGCAGCCTAGGGACTATAGATACGCAGTATTTT.

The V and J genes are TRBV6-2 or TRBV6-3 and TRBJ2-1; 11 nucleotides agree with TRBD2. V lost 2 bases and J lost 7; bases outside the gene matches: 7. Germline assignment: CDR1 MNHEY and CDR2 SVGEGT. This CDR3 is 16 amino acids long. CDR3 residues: CASSYPTSGDPNEQFF. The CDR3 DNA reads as TGTGCCAGCAGTTACCCGACTAGCGGGGATCCTAATGAGCAGTTCTTC.

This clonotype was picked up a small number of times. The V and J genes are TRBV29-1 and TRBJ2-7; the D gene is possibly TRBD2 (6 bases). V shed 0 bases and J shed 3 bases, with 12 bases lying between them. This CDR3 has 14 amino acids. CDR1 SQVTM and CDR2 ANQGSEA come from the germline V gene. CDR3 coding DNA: TGCAGCGTTGAAGAATCGGGACTCCACTACGAGCAGTACTTC. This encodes CSVEESGLHYEQYF.

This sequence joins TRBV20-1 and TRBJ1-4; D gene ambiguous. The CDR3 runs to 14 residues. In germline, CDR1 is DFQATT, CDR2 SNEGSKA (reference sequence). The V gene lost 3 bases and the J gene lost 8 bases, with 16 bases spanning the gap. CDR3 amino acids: CSASRAEQIEKLFF. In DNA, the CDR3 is TGCAGTGCTAGTCGAGCTGAACAGATCGAAAAACTGTTTTTT.

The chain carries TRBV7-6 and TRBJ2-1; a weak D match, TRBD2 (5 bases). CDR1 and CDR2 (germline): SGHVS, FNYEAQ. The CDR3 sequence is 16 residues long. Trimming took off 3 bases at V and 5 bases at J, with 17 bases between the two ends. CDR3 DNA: TGTGCCAGCAGCTTCGGGGTAAGAGACCCTGACAATGAGCAGTTCTTC. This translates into CASSFGVRDPDNEQFF.

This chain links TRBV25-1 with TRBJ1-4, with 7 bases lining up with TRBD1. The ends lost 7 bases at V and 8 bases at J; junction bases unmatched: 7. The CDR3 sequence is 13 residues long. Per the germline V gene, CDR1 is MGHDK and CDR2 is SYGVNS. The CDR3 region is CASTRTGGEKLFF. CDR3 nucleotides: TGTGCCAGCACCAGGACAGGAGGGGAAAAACTGTTTTTT.

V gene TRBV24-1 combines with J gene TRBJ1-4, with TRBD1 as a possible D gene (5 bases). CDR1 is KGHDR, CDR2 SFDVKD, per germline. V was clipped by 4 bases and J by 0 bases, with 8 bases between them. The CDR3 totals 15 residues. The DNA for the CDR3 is TGTGCCACCAGTGAAGACAGCGCAACTAATGAAAAACTGTTTTTT. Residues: CATSEDSATNEKLFF.

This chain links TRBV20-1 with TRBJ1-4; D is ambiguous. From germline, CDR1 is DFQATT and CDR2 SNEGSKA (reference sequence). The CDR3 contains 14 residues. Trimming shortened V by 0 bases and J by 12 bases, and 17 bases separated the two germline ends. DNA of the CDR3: TGCAGTGCTAGAGATATCCGGGGTGTGACGGAACTGTTTTTT. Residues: CSARDIRGVTELFF.

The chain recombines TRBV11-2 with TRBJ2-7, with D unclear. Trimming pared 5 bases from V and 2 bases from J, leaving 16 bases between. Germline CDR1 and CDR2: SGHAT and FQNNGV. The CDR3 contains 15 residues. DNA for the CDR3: TGTGCCAGCAGCCTGCCGCCCGTGAGCACCTACGAGCAGTACTTC. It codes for CASSLPPVSTYEQYF.

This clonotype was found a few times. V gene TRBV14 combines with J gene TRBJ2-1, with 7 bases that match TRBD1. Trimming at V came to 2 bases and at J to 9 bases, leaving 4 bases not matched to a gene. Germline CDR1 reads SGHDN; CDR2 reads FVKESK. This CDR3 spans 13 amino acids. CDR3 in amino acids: CASSQPRGLEQFF. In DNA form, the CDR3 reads TGTGCCAGCAGCCAACCGAGGGGGCTTGAGCAGTTCTTC.

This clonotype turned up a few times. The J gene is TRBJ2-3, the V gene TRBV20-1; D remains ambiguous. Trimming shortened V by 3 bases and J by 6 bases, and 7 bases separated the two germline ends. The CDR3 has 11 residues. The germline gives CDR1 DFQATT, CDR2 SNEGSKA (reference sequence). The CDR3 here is CSARGVDTQYF. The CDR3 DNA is TGCAGTGCTAGGGGCGTGGATACGCAGTATTTT.

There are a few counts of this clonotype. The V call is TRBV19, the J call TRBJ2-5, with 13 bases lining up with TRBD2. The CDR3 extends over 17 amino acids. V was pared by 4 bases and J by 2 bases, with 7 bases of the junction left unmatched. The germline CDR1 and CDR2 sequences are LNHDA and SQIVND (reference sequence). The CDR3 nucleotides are TGTGCCAGTAGTACGCCCACGGGACTAGCGGGACAAGAGACCCAGTACTTC. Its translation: CASSTPTGLAGQETQYF.

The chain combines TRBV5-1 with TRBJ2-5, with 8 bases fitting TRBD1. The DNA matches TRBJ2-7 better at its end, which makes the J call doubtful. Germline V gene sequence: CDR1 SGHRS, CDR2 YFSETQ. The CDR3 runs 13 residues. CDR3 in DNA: TGCGCCAGCAGCACAAGGACAGGGACCGAGCAGTACTTC. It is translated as CASSTRTGTEQYF.

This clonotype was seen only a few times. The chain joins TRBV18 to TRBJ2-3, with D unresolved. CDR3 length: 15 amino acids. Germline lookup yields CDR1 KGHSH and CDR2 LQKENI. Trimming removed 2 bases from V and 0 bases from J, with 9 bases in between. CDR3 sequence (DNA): TGTGCCAGCTCACCATCGGCGGAGAGCACAGATACGCAGTATTTT. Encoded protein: CASSPSAESTDTQYF.

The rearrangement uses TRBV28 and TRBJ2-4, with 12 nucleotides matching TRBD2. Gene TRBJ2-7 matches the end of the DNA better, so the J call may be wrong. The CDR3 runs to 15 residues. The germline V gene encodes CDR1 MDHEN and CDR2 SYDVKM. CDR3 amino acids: CASSQGLAGRYEQYF. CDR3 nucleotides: TGTGCCAGCAGCCAAGGACTAGCGGGGAGGTACGAGCAGTACTTC.

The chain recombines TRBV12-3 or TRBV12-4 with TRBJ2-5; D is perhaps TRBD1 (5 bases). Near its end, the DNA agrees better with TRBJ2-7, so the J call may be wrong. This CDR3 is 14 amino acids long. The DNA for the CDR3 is TGTGCCAGCAGGTTTGGGGCCGTGGGGTACGAGCAGTACTTC. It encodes CASRFGAVGYEQYF.

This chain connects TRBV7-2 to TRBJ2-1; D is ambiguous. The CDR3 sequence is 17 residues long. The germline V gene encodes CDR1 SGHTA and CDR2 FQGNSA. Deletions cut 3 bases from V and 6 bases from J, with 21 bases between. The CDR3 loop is CASSFLFLRSNGNEQFF. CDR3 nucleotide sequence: TGTGCCAGCAGCTTCCTCTTCTTACGCTCAAATGGCAATGAGCAGTTCTTC.